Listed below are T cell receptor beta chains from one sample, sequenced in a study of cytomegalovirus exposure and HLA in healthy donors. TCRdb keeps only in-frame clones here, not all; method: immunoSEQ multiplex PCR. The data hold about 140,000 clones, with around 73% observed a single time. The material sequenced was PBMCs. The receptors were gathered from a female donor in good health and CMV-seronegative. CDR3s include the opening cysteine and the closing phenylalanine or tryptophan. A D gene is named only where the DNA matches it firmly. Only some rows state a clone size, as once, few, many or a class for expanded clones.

DNA: TGCAGTGCTAGACACAAGGAAAAACTGTTTTTT
CDR3: CSARHKEKLFF
D: .
J: TRBJ1-4
V: TRBV20-1
size: .

DNA: TGTGCCAGCAGCTCCAACGCGGGGGCCGCCGCAATTGAGCAGTTCTTC
CDR3: CASSSNAGAAAIEQFF
D: .
J: TRBJ2-1
V: TRBV7-8
size: .

DNA: TGTGCCAGTAGTATAGATCATCGGGGGTATGAAAAACTGTTTTTT
CDR3: CASSIDHRGYEKLFF
D: .
J: TRBJ1-4
V: TRBV19
size: .

DNA: TGTGCCTGGAGTGTACCGGGACGGGGGGCAGAGACCCAGTACTTC
CDR3: CAWSVPGRGAETQYF
D: .
J: TRBJ2-5
V: TRBV30
size: .

DNA: TGTGCCAGCGGACAGGCTGGGGAGACCCAGTACTTC
CDR3: CASGQAGETQYF
D: TRBD1
J: TRBJ2-5
V: TRBV6-6
size: few

DNA: TGTGCCAGCAGCTTAGTCCCAGCGAACCCGGAGGCTTTCTTT
CDR3: CASSLVPANPEAFF
D: .
J: TRBJ1-1
V: TRBV7-9
size: few

DNA: TGTGCCAGCAGCTTAGCGACCGGGACAGGGGGCCGTGAGACCCAGTACTTC
CDR3: CASSLATGTGGRETQYF
D: TRBD1
J: TRBJ2-5
V: TRBV11-2
size: .

DNA: TGCGCCAGCAGCTTGACTAGCGGGAGAGCCACAGATACGCAGTATTTT
CDR3: CASSLTSGRATDTQYF
D: TRBD2
J: TRBJ2-3
V: TRBV5-1
size: .

DNA: TGTGCCAGCAGTGAAAGGGGTAATCAGCCCCAGCATTTT
CDR3: CASSERGNQPQHF
D: .
J: TRBJ1-5
V: TRBV2
size: .

DNA: TGTGCCAGCAGTTACTCGGAGATTAATGAAAAACTGTTTTTT
CDR3: CASSYSEINEKLFF
D: .
J: TRBJ1-4
V: TRBV6-6
size: .

DNA: TGTGCCAGCAGGCTAGCGGAGAAGAGCTCCTACAATGAGCAGTTCTTC
CDR3: CASRLAEKSSYNEQFF
D: TRBD2
J: TRBJ2-1
V: TRBV5-5
size: .

DNA: TGCGCCACAGGGACAGGGGCCCCCGGCGAGCAGTACTTC
CDR3: CATGTGAPGEQYF
D: TRBD1
J: TRBJ2-7
V: TRBV10-2
size: .